This TCR beta chain came from a study of shared clonotypes between healthy human individuals. Study-level results: In having few donors, the study represented limited genetic and exposure-history diversity. Larger richness was generally estimated for naive than memory subsets. The naive CD4 repertoires of a few donors were compared, and approximately 4.5% of clonotypes were shared.

The germline CDR1 and CDR2 sequences are LNHNV and YYDKDF (reference sequence). The ends were cut back, 2 bases at V and 2 bases at J, with 12 bases in the middle. The CDR3 runs 15 residues. Some clones are missing from TCRdb's copy, which holds only in-frame ones; the method was immunoSEQ multiplex PCR. The sample lists more than 2,000,000 clones, 85% to 95% occurring once. Notes on this clone: The antigen remains undetermined.

CD45RA-negative memory and CD45RA+ naive subsets were split from the CD4+ cells. The chain has TRBV15 and TRBJ1-2; no clear D. Sequences were obtained from naive CD4+ T cells from PBMCs. Subset here: CD45RA+ positively selected. This TCR derives from a young man in good health. Some clones in this sample may be carry-over from other donors' samples. CDR3 DNA: TGTGCCACCAGCAGACAGGCACACGCAAACTATGGCTACACCTTC. It encodes CATSRQAHANYGYTF.